A selection of T cell receptor beta chains follows, all from one sample in a study of blood T cell repertoires in COVID-19. Using immunoSEQ multiplex PCR, the repertoire was profiled, and TCRdb retains in-frame clones only, with some absent. Of some 200,000 clones detected, around 87% appear once; the ten largest clones hold 2% to 2.5%. The sequenced sample was PBMCs or T cells enriched from blood (not recorded which). Receptor source: a woman aged 25 to 39 who had recovered from COVID-19. Both conserved end residues are part of each CDR3. A D gene is named only where the DNA matches it firmly. Where a row states a size, it is once, few, many or the class of an expanded clone; other rows omit it.

CDR3 length: 13; V gene: TRBV29-1; J gene: TRBJ2-2; clone size: .; D gene: TRBD2; CDR3 DNA: TGCAGCGCTTACATTAGCGGGGCCGGGGAGCTGTTTTTT; CDR3 protein: CSAYISGAGELFF
CDR3 length: 15; V gene: TRBV14; J gene: TRBJ1-1; clone size: .; D gene: .; CDR3 DNA: TGTGCCAGCAGCCACCAGAGGGCAACAATTGGTGAAGCTTTCTTT; CDR3 protein: CASSHQRATIGEAFF
CDR3 length: 14; V gene: TRBV9; J gene: TRBJ1-5; clone size: .; D gene: TRBD1; CDR3 DNA: TGTGCCAGCAGCGCGGGACAGGGATATCAGCCCCAGCATTTT; CDR3 protein: CASSAGQGYQPQHF
CDR3 length: 19; V gene: TRBV2; J gene: TRBJ2-1; clone size: .; D gene: TRBD2; CDR3 DNA: TGTGCCAGCCCGCCTTTCAATCCTAGCGGGAGCACCCCCTACAATGAGCAGTTCTTC; CDR3 protein: CASPPFNPSGSTPYNEQFF
CDR3 length: 16; V gene: TRBV6-5; J gene: TRBJ2-2; clone size: .; D gene: .; CDR3 DNA: TGTGCCAGCAGTTACCCCCAGGGGGGCCATCCCGGGGAGCTGTTTTTT; CDR3 protein: CASSYPQGGHPGELFF
CDR3 length: 16; V gene: TRBV19; J gene: TRBJ2-3; clone size: many; D gene: TRBD2; CDR3 DNA: TGTGCCAGTAGAGTCCGGGAGGGTTATACCACAGATACGCAGTATTTT; CDR3 protein: CASRVREGYTTDTQYF
CDR3 length: 16; V gene: TRBV27; J gene: TRBJ1-6; clone size: once; D gene: TRBD1; CDR3 DNA: TGTGCCAGCAGCCCCTTTGGACAGGGGTATAATTCACCCCTCCACTTT; CDR3 protein: CASSPFGQGYNSPLHF
CDR3 length: 15; V gene: TRBV14; J gene: TRBJ2-3; clone size: once; D gene: TRBD2; CDR3 DNA: TGTGCCAGCAGCCCCACTAGCGGGGGGGCAGATACGCAGTATTTT; CDR3 protein: CASSPTSGGADTQYF
CDR3 length: 15; V gene: TRBV2; J gene: TRBJ2-3; clone size: .; D gene: TRBD2; CDR3 DNA: TGTGCCAGCAGTGAAATACTAGCGGGAGAAGATACGCAGTATTTT; CDR3 protein: CASSEILAGEDTQYF
CDR3 length: 15; V gene: TRBV4-1; J gene: TRBJ1-4; clone size: few; D gene: .; CDR3 DNA: TGCGCCAGCAGCCAGCCCCAGGCTACTAATGAAAAACTGTTTTTT; CDR3 protein: CASSQPQATNEKLFF
CDR3 length: 18; V gene: TRBV7-9; J gene: TRBJ2-3; clone size: .; D gene: TRBD2; CDR3 DNA: TGTGCCAGCAGCTCCCCCACTCGGCTAGCGGGGGGGATAGATACGCAGTATTTT; CDR3 protein: CASSSPTRLAGGIDTQYF
CDR3 length: 16; V gene: TRBV6-4; J gene: TRBJ2-1; clone size: .; D gene: TRBD2; CDR3 DNA: TGTGCCAGCAGTGAATCGGCCAGCGGGGGGTACAATGAGCAGTTCTTC; CDR3 protein: CASSESASGGYNEQFF
CDR3 length: 13; V gene: TRBV30; J gene: TRBJ2-1; clone size: .; D gene: .; CDR3 DNA: TGTGCCTGGAGTGTATCTAGACCTAGGGAGCAGTTCTTC; CDR3 protein: CAWSVSRPREQFF
CDR3 length: 20; V gene: TRBV19; J gene: TRBJ2-3; clone size: .; D gene: TRBD1; CDR3 DNA: TGTGCCAGTAGTATAGATCAAATTTTCCCAGGGGGCTGGAGTACAGATACGCAGTATTTT; CDR3 protein: CASSIDQIFPGGWSTDTQYF
CDR3 length: 13; V gene: TRBV7-2; J gene: TRBJ1-1; clone size: .; D gene: .; CDR3 DNA: TGTGCCAGCAGCTCAACAGGGTTTGGTGAAGCTTTCTTT; CDR3 protein: CASSSTGFGEAFF
CDR3 length: 14; V gene: TRBV9; J gene: TRBJ2-7; clone size: .; D gene: .; CDR3 DNA: TGTGCCAGCAGCAAGCGACTACCGACCGACGAGCAGTACTTC; CDR3 protein: CASSKRLPTDEQYF
CDR3 length: 15; V gene: TRBV6-5; J gene: TRBJ2-7; clone size: .; D gene: TRBD2; CDR3 DNA: TGTGCCAGCAGTTACCTGGCTAGCGGGAGAGGTGAGCAGTACTTC; CDR3 protein: CASSYLASGRGEQYF
CDR3 length: 14; V gene: TRBV3-1/TRBV3-2; J gene: TRBJ2-7; clone size: .; D gene: .; CDR3 DNA: TGTGCCAGCAGCCGTATCGGGTCCGCGGGCGAGCAGTACTTC; CDR3 protein: CASSRIGSAGEQYF
CDR3 length: 18; V gene: TRBV11-3; J gene: TRBJ1-5; clone size: .; D gene: .; CDR3 DNA: TGTGCCAGCAGCTTACTTCCTACGGGACACAATAGCAATCAGCCCCAGCATTTT; CDR3 protein: CASSLLPTGHNSNQPQHF
CDR3 length: 15; V gene: TRBV6-1; J gene: TRBJ1-2; clone size: .; D gene: TRBD1; CDR3 DNA: TGTGCCAGCAGTGAGGGGACAGGTCCTAACTATGGCTACACCTTC; CDR3 protein: CASSEGTGPNYGYTF
CDR3 length: 15; V gene: TRBV19; J gene: TRBJ2-7; clone size: .; D gene: TRBD1; CDR3 DNA: TGTGCCAGTAGTTCAAAAGGGGGACAGTTCTCCGAGCAGTACTTC; CDR3 protein: CASSSKGGQFSEQYF
CDR3 length: 15; V gene: TRBV7-9; J gene: TRBJ1-2; clone size: once; D gene: TRBD1; CDR3 DNA: TGTGCCAGCAGCTCCCGGGACAGGGGCCACTATGGCTACACCTTC; CDR3 protein: CASSSRDRGHYGYTF
CDR3 length: 12; V gene: TRBV4-1; J gene: TRBJ2-7; clone size: .; D gene: .; CDR3 DNA: TGCGCCAGCAGCCATCCCGGTCCGGAGCAGTACTTC; CDR3 protein: CASSHPGPEQYF
CDR3 length: 14; V gene: TRBV11-3; J gene: TRBJ1-4; clone size: once; D gene: .; CDR3 DNA: TGTGCCAGCAGCCTTAGAGGATCCTGGGGGGAACTGTTTTTT; CDR3 protein: CASSLRGSWGELFF
CDR3 length: 13; V gene: TRBV7-2; J gene: TRBJ1-3; clone size: once; D gene: .; CDR3 DNA: TGTGCCAGCAGCCCGAATCAGGGAAACACCATATATTTT; CDR3 protein: CASSPNQGNTIYF
CDR3 length: 18; V gene: TRBV9; J gene: TRBJ2-1; clone size: .; D gene: .; CDR3 DNA: TGTGCCAGCAGCCTGGGACAGGGGTCTAGCGGGACCTACAATGAGCAGTTCTTC; CDR3 protein: CASSLGQGSSGTYNEQFF
CDR3 length: 11; V gene: TRBV29-1; J gene: TRBJ1-1; clone size: .; D gene: .; CDR3 DNA: TGCAGCGTTGTCCCTGACACTGAAGCTTTCTTT; CDR3 protein: CSVVPDTEAFF
CDR3 length: 17; V gene: TRBV10-3; J gene: TRBJ2-7; clone size: .; D gene: TRBD2; CDR3 DNA: TGTGCCATCAGTTCATTACCCAGCGGGAGTGGAGCCTACGAGCAGTACTTC; CDR3 protein: CAISSLPSGSGAYEQYF
CDR3 length: 15; V gene: TRBV7-9; J gene: TRBJ1-2; clone size: few; D gene: .; CDR3 DNA: TGTGCCAGCATTCAGGACGGGAGGTCAAACTATGGCTACACCTTC; CDR3 protein: CASIQDGRSNYGYTF
CDR3 length: 12; V gene: TRBV4-3; J gene: TRBJ2-7; clone size: few; D gene: .; CDR3 DNA: TGCGCCAGCAGCCAAGAAAAGGGGGAGCAGTACTTC; CDR3 protein: CASSQEKGEQYF
CDR3 length: 16; V gene: TRBV18; J gene: TRBJ2-3; clone size: .; D gene: .; CDR3 DNA: TGTGCCAGCTCATCCTCCCCTGTCCCGGGCACAGATACGCAGTATTTT; CDR3 protein: CASSSSPVPGTDTQYF
CDR3 length: 15; V gene: TRBV9; J gene: TRBJ1-1; clone size: .; D gene: TRBD1; CDR3 DNA: TGTGCCAGCAGCGTAGTAGACGACAGGGGGACTGAAGCTTTCTTT; CDR3 protein: CASSVVDDRGTEAFF
CDR3 length: 15; V gene: TRBV24-1; J gene: TRBJ1-1; clone size: .; D gene: .; CDR3 DNA: TGTGCCACCAGTGATTTCACAGGGAGTGAGACCGGAGCTTTCTTT; CDR3 protein: CATSDFTGSETGAFF
CDR3 length: 13; V gene: TRBV9; J gene: TRBJ1-1; clone size: .; D gene: .; CDR3 DNA: TGTGCCAGCACCCCGGGGGGGTCCACTGAAGCTTTCTTT; CDR3 protein: CASTPGGSTEAFF
CDR3 length: 14; V gene: TRBV30; J gene: TRBJ1-4; clone size: once; D gene: TRBD1; CDR3 DNA: TGTGCCTCAGGGGGTGCCGCAACTAATGAAAAACTGTTTTTT; CDR3 protein: CASGGAATNEKLFF
CDR3 length: 17; V gene: TRBV7-2; J gene: TRBJ2-7; clone size: .; D gene: TRBD1; CDR3 DNA: TGTGCCAGCAGCTTAAGTACAGGGGGTCTGAGCTCCTACGAGCAGTACTTC; CDR3 protein: CASSLSTGGLSSYEQYF
CDR3 length: 17; V gene: TRBV14; J gene: TRBJ2-2; clone size: .; D gene: .; CDR3 DNA: TGTGCCAGCAGCCAAGCCCGCCTCGCGGCAAGCACCGGGGAGCTGTTTTTT; CDR3 protein: CASSQARLAASTGELFF
CDR3 length: 16; V gene: TRBV5-1; J gene: TRBJ2-1; clone size: .; D gene: .; CDR3 DNA: TGCGCCAGCAGCTCGATAACAAATCTAAGGGGAAATGAGCAGTTCTTC; CDR3 protein: CASSSITNLRGNEQFF
CDR3 length: 19; V gene: TRBV5-4; J gene: TRBJ2-1; clone size: .; D gene: TRBD2; CDR3 DNA: TGTGCCAGCAGATTAAAGGGACTAGCGGGAGGGCGCTCCTACAATGAGCAGTTCTTC; CDR3 protein: CASRLKGLAGGRSYNEQFF
CDR3 length: 14; V gene: TRBV7-2; J gene: TRBJ1-5; clone size: .; D gene: TRBD1; CDR3 DNA: TGTGCCAGCAGCGTAACAGGGGGCAATCAGCCCCAGCATTTT; CDR3 protein: CASSVTGGNQPQHF
CDR3 length: 15; V gene: TRBV19; J gene: TRBJ1-2; clone size: .; D gene: .; CDR3 DNA: TGTGCCAGTAGTATTAGGAACAGGGAGAACTATGGCTACACCTTC; CDR3 protein: CASSIRNRENYGYTF
CDR3 length: 16; V gene: TRBV29-1; J gene: TRBJ2-5; clone size: once; D gene: TRBD2; CDR3 DNA: TGCAGCGTTGAACCTACTAGCGGGGGGGCCCAAGAGACCCAGTACTTC; CDR3 protein: CSVEPTSGGAQETQYF
CDR3 length: 15; V gene: TRBV6-5; J gene: TRBJ1-1; clone size: .; D gene: .; CDR3 DNA: TGTGCCAGCAGTTTCCGACGGGGGATGAACACTGAAGCTTTCTTT; CDR3 protein: CASSFRRGMNTEAFF
CDR3 length: 13; V gene: TRBV2; J gene: TRBJ1-1; clone size: .; D gene: TRBD1; CDR3 DNA: TGTGCCAGCCGGACAGGTGGGCACACTGAAGCTTTCTTT; CDR3 protein: CASRTGGHTEAFF
CDR3 length: 15; V gene: TRBV7-2; J gene: TRBJ2-2; clone size: .; D gene: TRBD1; CDR3 DNA: TGTGCCAGCAGCTGGGGGACAGGGGAGACCGGGGAGCTGTTTTTT; CDR3 protein: CASSWGTGETGELFF
CDR3 length: 19; V gene: TRBV12-5; J gene: TRBJ1-3; clone size: .; D gene: TRBD1; CDR3 DNA: TGTGCTAGTGTCCCTACGGGACAGAGGTCATTTTACTCTGGAAACACCATATATTTT; CDR3 protein: CASVPTGQRSFYSGNTIYF
CDR3 length: 14; V gene: TRBV30; J gene: TRBJ1-5; clone size: .; D gene: .; CDR3 DNA: TGTGCCTGGGGGAGGGGGGGCGGCAATCAGCCCCAGCATTTT; CDR3 protein: CAWGRGGGNQPQHF